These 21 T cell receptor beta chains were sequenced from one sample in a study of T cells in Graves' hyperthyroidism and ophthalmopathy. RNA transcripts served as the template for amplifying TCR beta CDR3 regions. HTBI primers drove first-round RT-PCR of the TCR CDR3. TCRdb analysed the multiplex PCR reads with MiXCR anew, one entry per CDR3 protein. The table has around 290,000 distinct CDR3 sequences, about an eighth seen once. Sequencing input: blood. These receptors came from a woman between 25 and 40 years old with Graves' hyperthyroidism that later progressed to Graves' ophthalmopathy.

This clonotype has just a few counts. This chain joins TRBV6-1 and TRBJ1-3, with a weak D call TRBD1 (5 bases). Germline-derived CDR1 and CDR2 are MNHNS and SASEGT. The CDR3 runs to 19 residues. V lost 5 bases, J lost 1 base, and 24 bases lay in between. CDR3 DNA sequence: TGTGCCAGCAGTTATGGCAGGGTAAATGTTTATATGTCTGGAAACACCATATATTTT. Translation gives CASSYGRVNVYMSGNTIYF.

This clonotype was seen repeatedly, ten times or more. The CDR3 region has the DNA TGTGCCAGCAGCTATACCAGCGAATTGTACCAAGAGACCCAGTACTTC. It translates to CASSYTSELYQETQYF. The V call is TRBV27, the J call TRBJ2-5; no reliable D call. The V end was cut by 6 bases, the J end by 0 bases, with 17 bases between. CDR1 is MNHEY, CDR2 SMNVEV, per germline (reference sequence). The CDR3 spans 16 residues.

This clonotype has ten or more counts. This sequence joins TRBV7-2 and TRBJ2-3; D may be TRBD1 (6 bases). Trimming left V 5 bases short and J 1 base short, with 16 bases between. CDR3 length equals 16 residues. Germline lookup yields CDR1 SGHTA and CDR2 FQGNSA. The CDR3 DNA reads TGTGCCAGCAGCGTTAGCCAGGGGTGGGGCACAGATACGCAGTATTTT. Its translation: CASSVSQGWGTDTQYF.

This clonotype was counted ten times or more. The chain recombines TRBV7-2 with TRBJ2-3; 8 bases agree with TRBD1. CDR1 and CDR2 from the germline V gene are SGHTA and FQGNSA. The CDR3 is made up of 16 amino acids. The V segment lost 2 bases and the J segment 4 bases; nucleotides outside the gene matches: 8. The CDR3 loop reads CASSLRSSGGADTQYF. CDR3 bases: TGTGCCAGCAGCTTACGGAGTTCAGGGGGCGCAGATACGCAGTATTTT. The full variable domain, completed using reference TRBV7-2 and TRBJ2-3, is GAGVSQSPSNKVTEKGKDVELRCDPISGHTALYWYRQSLGQGLEFLIYFQGNSAPDKSGLPSDRFSAERTGGSVSTLTIQRTQQEDSAVYLCASSLRSSGGADTQYFGPGTRLTVL.

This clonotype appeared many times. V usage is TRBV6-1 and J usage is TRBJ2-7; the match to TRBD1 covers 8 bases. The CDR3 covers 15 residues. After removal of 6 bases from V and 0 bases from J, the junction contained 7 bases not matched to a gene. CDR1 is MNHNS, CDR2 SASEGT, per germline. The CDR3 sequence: CASSPDRESSYEQYF. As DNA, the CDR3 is TGTGCCAGCAGCCCGGACAGGGAGAGCTCCTACGAGCAGTACTTC.

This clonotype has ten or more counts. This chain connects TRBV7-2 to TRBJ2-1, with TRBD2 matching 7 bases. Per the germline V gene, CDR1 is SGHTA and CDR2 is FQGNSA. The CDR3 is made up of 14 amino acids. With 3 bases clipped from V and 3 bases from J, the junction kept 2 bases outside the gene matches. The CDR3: CASSLGLNYNEQFF. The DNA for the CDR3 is TGTGCCAGCAGCTTGGGACTAAACTACAATGAGCAGTTCTTC.

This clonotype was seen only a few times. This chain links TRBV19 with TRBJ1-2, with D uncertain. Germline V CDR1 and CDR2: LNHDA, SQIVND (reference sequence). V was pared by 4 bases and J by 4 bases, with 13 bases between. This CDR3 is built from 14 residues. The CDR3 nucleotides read TGTGCCAGTAGTAGTGGGTCGGAAAGCTATGGCTACACCTTC. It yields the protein CASSSGSESYGYTF.

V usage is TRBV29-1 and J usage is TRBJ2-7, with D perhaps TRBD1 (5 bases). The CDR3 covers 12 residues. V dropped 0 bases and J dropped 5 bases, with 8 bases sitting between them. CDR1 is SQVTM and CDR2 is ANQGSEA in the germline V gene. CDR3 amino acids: CSVEDHRNEQYF. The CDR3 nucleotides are TGCAGCGTTGAAGATCACAGGAACGAGCAGTACTTC.

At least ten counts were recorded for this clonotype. Here the CDR3 DNA reads TGTGCCAGCAGTTCTATATGGGACAGCAATCAGCCCCAGCATTTT. Protein sequence: CASSSIWDSNQPQHF. The chain joins TRBV6-1 to TRBJ1-5; D may be TRBD1 (5 bases). Trimming took off 5 bases at V and 1 base at J, with 12 bases between the two ends. The CDR3 extends over 15 amino acids. Germline lookup yields CDR1 MNHNS and CDR2 SASEGT.

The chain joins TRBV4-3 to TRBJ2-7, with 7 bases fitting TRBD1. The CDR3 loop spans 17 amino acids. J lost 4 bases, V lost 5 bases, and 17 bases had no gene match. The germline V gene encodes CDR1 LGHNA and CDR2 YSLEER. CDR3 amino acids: CASSKRPAGTASYEQYF. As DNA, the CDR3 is TGCGCCAGCAGCAAGAGGCCCGCCGGGACAGCCTCTTACGAGCAGTACTTC.

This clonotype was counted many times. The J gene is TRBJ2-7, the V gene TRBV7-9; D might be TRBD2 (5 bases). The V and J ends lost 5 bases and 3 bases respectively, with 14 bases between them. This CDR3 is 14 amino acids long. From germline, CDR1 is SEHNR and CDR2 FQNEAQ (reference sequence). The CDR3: CASSQHEGFYEQYF. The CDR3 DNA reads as TGTGCCAGCAGCCAACATGAGGGTTTCTACGAGCAGTACTTC.

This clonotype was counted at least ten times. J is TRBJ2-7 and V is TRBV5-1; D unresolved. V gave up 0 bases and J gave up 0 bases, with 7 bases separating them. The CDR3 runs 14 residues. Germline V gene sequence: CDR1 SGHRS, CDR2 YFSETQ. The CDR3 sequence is CASSLEGSSYEQYF. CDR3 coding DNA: TGCGCCAGCAGCTTGGAAGGAAGCTCCTACGAGCAGTACTTC. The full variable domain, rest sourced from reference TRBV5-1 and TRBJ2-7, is KAGVTQTPRYLIKTRGQQVTLSCSPISGHRSVSWYQQTPGQGLQFLFEYFSETQRNKGNFPGRFSGRQFSNSRSEMNVSTLELGDSALYLCASSLEGSSYEQYFGPGTRLTVT.

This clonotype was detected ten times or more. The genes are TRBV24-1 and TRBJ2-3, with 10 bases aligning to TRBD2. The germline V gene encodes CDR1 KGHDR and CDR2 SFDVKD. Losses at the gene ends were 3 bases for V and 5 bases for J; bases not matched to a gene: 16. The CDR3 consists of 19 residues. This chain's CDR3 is CATSDHPLKREGPGDTQYF. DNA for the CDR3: TGTGCCACCAGTGATCACCCCCTGAAGCGGGAGGGGCCTGGAGATACGCAGTATTTT.

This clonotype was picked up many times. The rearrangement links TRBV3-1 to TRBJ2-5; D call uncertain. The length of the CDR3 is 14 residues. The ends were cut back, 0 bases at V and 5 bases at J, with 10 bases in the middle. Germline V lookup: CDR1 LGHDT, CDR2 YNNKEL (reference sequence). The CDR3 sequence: CASSQDTATETQYF. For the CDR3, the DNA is TGTGCCAGCAGCCAAGATACAGCGACGGAGACCCAGTACTTC.

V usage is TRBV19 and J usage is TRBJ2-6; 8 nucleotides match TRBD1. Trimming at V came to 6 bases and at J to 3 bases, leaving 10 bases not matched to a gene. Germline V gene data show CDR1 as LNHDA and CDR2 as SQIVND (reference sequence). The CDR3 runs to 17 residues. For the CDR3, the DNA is TGTGCCAGTAGCCCTACCGGGACAGGTTATGGGGCCAACGTCCTGACTTTC. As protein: CASSPTGTGYGANVLTF. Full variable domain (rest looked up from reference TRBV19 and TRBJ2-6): DGGITQSPKYLFRKEGQNVTLSCEQNLNHDAMYWYRQDPGQGLRLIYYSQIVNDFQKGDIAEGYSVSREKKESFPLTVTSAQKNPTAFYLCASSPTGTGYGANVLTFGAGSRLTVL.

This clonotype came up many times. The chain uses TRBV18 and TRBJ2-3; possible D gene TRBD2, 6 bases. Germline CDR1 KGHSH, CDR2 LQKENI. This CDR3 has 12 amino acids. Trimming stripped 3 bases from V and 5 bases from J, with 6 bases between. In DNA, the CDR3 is TGTGCCAGCTCACCGACTAGAGATACGCAGTATTTT. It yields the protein CASSPTRDTQYF. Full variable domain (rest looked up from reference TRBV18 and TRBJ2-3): NAGVMQNPRHLVRRRGQEARLRCSPMKGHSHVYWYRQLPEEGLKFMVYLQKENIIDESGMPKERFSAEFPKEGPSILRIQQVVRGDSAAYFCASSPTRDTQYFGPGTRLTVL.

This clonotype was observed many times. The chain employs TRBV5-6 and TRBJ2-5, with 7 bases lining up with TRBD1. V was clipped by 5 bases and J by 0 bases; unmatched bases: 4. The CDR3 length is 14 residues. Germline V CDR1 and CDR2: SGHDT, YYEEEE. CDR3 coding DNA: TGTGCCAGCAGGGGACAGAGGTACCAAGAGACCCAGTACTTC. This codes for CASRGQRYQETQYF.

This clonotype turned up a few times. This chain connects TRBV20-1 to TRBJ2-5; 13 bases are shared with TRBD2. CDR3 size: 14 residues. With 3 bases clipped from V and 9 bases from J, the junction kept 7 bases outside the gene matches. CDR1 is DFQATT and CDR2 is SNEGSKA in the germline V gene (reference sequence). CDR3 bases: TGCAGTGCTAGTATCACTAGCGGGAGGGGGTCCCAGTACTTC. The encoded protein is CSASITSGRGSQYF.

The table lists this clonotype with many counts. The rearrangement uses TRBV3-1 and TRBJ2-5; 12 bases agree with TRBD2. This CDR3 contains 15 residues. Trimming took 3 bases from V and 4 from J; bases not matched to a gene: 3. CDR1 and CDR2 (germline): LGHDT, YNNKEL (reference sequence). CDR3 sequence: CASSQWTSGIETQYF. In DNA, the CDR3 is TGTGCCAGCAGCCAGTGGACTAGCGGGATAGAGACCCAGTACTTC.

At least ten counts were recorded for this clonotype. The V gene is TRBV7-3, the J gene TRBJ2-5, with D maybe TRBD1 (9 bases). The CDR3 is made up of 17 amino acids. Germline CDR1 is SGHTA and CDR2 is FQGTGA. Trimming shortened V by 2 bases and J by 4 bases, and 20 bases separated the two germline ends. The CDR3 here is CASSLRTGGAGGETQYF. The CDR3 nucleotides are TGTGCCAGCAGCTTACGTACAGGGGGCGCGGGAGGAGAGACCCAGTACTTC.

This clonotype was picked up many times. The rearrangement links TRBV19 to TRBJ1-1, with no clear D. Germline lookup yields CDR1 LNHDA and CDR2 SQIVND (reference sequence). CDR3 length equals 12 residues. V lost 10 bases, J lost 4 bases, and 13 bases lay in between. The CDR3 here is CATKYEGTEAFF. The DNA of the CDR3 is TGTGCCACTAAATATGAGGGCACTGAAGCTTTCTTT.